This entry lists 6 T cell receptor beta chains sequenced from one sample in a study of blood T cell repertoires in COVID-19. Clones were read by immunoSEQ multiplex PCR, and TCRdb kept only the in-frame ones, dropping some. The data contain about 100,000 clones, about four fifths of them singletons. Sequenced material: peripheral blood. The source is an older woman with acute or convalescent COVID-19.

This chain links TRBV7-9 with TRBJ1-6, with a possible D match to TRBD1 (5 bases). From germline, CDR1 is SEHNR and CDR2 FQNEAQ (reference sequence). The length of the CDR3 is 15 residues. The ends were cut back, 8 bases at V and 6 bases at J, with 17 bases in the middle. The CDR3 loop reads CASSRQTLSNSPLHF. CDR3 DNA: TGTGCCAGCTCCCGACAGACCCTGTCTAATTCACCCCTCCACTTT.

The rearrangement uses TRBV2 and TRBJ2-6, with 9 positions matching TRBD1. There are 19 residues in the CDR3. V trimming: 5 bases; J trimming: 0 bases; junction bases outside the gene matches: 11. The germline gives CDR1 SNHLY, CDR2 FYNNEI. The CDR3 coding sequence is TGTGCCAGCAGTATTCTACCGGGACAGGGCCTCTCTGGGGCCAACGTCCTGACTTTC. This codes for CASSILPGQGLSGANVLTF.

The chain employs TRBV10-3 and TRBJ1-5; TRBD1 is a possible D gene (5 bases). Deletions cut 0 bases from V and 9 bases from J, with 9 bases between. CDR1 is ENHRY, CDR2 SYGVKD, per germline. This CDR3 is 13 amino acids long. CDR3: CAISESGLVPQHF. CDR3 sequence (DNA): TGTGCCATCAGTGAGTCGGGGCTGGTGCCCCAGCATTTT.

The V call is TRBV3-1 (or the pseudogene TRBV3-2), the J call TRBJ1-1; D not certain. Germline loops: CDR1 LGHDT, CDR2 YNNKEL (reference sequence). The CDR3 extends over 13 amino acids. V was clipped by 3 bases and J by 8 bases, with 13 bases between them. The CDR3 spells CASSHLRGSEAFF. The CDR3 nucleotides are TGTGCCAGCAGCCACCTCCGAGGCAGCGAAGCTTTCTTT.

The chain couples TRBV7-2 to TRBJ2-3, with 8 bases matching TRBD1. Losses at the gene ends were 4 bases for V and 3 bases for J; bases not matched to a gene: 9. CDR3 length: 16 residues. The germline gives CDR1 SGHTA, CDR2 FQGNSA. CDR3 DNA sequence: TGTGCCAGCAGCTCACCACCGGGACAGGTGACAGATACGCAGTATTTT. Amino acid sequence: CASSSPPGQVTDTQYF.

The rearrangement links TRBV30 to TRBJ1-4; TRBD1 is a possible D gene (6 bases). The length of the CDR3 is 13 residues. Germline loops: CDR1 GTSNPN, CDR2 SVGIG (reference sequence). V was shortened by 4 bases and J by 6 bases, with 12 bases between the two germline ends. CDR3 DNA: TGTGCCTGGACAGGGGCAGTGGATGAAAAACTGTTTTTT. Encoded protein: CAWTGAVDEKLFF.